This T cell receptor (beta chain) was recovered during a study of shared clonotypes between healthy human individuals. Study-wide findings and caveats: Inspection by rarefaction showed sorted-subset sequencing to be incomplete despite large depth.

There are 15 residues in the CDR3. Per the germline V gene, CDR1 is SNHLY and CDR2 is FYNNEI. Trimming stripped 5 bases from V and 2 bases from J, with 13 bases between. For this clone: Its specificity is unknown.

In the authors' workflow: Quality scores were absent from the junction-only immunoSEQ sequences, so filtering differed. Assay: immunoSEQ multiplex PCR; the TCRdb copy retains only in-frame clones and omits some. V and J calls and clone size come straight from that table; D and trimming were deduced from the DNA. The sample gives about 2.3 million clones, 85% to 95% of which show up once; 0.39% is in the top ten. This TCR was sampled from a man younger than 30 in good health. Some clones in this sample may be carry-over from other donors' samples. V is TRBV2 and J is TRBJ2-1, with D tentatively TRBD2 (5 bases). Sequencing input: naive CD4+ T cells from PBMCs. Subset denoted: CD45RA+ positively selected. In DNA, the CDR3 is TGTGCCAGCAGTCAGCGGACCTTACCCTACAATGAGCAGTTCTTC. Protein sequence: CASSQRTLPYNEQFF. Looking up the rest from reference TRBV2 and TRBJ2-1 gives the full variable domain: EPEVTQTPSHQVTQMGQEVILRCVPISNHLYFYWYRQILGQKVEFLVSFYNNEISEKSEIFDDQFSVERPDGSNFTLKIRSTKLEDSAMYFCASSQRTLPYNEQFFGPGTRLTVL.